A selection of T cell receptor beta chains follows, all from one sample in a study of T cells expressing NK-cell markers. TCRdb re-called the 5' RACE reads and catalogs CDR3 proteins one per entry, DNA excluded. Recorded for this sample: a few hundred thousand distinct CDR3 sequences. Sequenced material: blood T cells: a sorted CD56 or NKG2C T cell subset, CD4+ or CD8+ T cells, or bulk PBMC T cells (not recorded which). Receptors originate from a man aged 18-75 years in good health. CDR3s include the opening cysteine and the closing phenylalanine or tryptophan.

v_gene	j_gene	CDR3aa
TRBV27	TRBJ1-1	CASSLYRGRAFF
TRBV20-1	TRBJ2-1	CSARGDRNEQFF
TRBV20-1	TRBJ1-2	CSATPRGKFYGYTF
TRBV5-1	TRBJ2-1	CASSLGLAVAYNEQFF
TRBV12-3/TRBV12-4	TRBJ2-1	CASTQIGNEQFF
TRBV7-9	TRBJ2-1	CASSLRGNLYNEQFF
TRBV3-1	TRBJ2-7	CASSHLRDRDGEQYF
TRBV12-3/TRBV12-4	TRBJ2-3	CASSLRDRNWRGTDTQYF
TRBV20-1	TRBJ2-3	CSAPGTDTQYF
TRBV7-3	TRBJ2-3	CASSLSGTGPYADTQYF
TRBV6-1	TRBJ2-3	CASTRSFESTDTQYF
TRBV2	TRBJ2-1	CASSVYSYNEQFF
TRBV5-1	TRBJ1-2	CASSLAWGNSNYGYTF
TRBV7-9	TRBJ2-1	CASSFGLGRAYNEQFF
TRBV5-1	TRBJ2-7	CASSPGIIYEQYF
TRBV20-1	TRBJ2-2	CSARVRGAYTGELFF
TRBV4-2	TRBJ2-3	CASSQVHTSGGADTQYF
TRBV5-5	TRBJ2-2	CASSLGPGATANTGELFF
TRBV18	TRBJ1-2	CASSPPGETTYGYTF
TRBV6-1	TRBJ2-3	CAGQTGGAVDTQYF
TRBV11-2	TRBJ2-7	CASSLDLPASGGKYEQYF
TRBV3-1	TRBJ2-5	CASSQDNLMYQETQYF